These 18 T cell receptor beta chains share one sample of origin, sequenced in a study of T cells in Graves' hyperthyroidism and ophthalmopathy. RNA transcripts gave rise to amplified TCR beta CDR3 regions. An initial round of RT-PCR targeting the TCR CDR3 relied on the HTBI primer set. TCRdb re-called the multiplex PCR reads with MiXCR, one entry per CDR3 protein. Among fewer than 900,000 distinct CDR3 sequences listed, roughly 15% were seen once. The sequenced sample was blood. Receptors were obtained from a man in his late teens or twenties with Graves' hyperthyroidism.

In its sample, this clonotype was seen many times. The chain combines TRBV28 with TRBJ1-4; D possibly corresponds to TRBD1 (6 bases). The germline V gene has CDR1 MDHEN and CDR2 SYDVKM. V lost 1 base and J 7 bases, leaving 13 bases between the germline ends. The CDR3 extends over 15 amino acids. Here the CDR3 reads CASSLYSGEGEKLFF. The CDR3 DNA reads TGTGCCAGCAGTTTATATTCAGGGGAGGGTGAAAAACTGTTTTTT.

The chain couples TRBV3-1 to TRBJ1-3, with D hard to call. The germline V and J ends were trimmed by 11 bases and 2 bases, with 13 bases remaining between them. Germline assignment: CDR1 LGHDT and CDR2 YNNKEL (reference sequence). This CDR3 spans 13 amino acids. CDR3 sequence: CASCQGPGNTIYF. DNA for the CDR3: TGTGCCTCCTGCCAAGGGCCTGGAAACACCATATATTTT.

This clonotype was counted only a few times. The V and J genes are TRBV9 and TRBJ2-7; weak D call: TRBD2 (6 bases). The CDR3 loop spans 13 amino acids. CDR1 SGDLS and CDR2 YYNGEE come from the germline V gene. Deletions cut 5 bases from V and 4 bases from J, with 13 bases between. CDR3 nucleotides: TGTGCCAGCAGTGGAGGGGATTTTTACGAGCAGTACTTC. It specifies CASSGGDFYEQYF.

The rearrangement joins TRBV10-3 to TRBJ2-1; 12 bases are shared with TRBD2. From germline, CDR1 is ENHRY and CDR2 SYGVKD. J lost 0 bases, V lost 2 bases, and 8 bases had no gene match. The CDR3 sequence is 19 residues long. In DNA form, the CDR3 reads TGTGCCATCAGTGAGAGACTAGCGGGAGTTCCGAGCTCCTACAATGAGCAGTTCTTC. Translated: CAISERLAGVPSSYNEQFF.

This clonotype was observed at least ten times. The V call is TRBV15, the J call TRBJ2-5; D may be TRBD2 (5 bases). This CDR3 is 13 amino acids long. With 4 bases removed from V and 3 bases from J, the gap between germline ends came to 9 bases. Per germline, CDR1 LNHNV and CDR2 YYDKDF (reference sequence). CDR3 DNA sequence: TGTGCCACCAGCACGAGGGTGGAAGAGACCCAGTACTTC. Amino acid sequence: CATSTRVEETQYF. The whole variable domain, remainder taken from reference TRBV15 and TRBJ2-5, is DAMVIQNPRYQVTQFGKPVTLSCSQTLNHNVMYWYQQKSSQAPKLLFHYYDKDFNNEADTPDNFQSRRPNTSFCFLDIRSPGLGDTAMYLCATSTRVEETQYFGPGTRLLVL.

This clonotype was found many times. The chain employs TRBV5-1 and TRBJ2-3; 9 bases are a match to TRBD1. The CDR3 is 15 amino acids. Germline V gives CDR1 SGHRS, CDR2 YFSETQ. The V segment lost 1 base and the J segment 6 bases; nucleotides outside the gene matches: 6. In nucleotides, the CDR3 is TGCGCCAGCAGCTTGACAGGGGGCGCTTCGGATACGCAGTATTTT. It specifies CASSLTGGASDTQYF.

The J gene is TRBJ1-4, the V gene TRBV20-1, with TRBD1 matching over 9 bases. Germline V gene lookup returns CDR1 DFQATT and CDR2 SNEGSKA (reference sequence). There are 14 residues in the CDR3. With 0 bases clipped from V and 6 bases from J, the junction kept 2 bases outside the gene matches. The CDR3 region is CSARDDRGDEKLFF. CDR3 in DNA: TGCAGTGCTAGAGACGACAGGGGGGATGAAAAACTGTTTTTT.

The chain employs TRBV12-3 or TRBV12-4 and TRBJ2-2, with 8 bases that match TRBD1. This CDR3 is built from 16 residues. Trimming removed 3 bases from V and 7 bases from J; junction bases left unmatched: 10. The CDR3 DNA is TGTGCCAGCAGTTTTTTGGGGCAGGGGGCCGGCGGGGAGCTGTTTTTT. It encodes CASSFLGQGAGGELFF.

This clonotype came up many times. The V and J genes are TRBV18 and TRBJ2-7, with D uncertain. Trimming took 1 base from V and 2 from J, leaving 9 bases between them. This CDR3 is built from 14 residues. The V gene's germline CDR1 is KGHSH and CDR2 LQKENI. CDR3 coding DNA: TGTGCCAGCTCACCACGTACAATGACCTACGAGCAGTACTTC. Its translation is CASSPRTMTYEQYF.

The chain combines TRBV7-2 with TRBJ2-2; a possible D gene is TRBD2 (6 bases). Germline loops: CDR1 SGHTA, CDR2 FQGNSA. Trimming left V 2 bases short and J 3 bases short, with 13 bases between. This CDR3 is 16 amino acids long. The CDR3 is CASSLSPWRDTGELFF. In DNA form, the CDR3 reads TGTGCCAGCAGCTTAAGCCCATGGAGGGACACCGGGGAGCTGTTTTTT.

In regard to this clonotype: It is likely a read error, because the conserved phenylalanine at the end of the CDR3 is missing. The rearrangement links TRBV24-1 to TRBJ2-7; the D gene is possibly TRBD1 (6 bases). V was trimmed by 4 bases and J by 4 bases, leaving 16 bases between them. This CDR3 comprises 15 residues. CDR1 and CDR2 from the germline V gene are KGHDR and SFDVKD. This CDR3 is CATSDPRDTRYEQYL. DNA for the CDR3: TGTGCCACCAGTGACCCCCGGGACACCAGATACGAGCAGTACCTC.

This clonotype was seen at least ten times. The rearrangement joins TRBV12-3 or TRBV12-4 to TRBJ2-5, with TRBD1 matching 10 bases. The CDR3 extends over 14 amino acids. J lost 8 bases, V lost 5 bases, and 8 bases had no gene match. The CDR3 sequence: CASSPGQGVPTQYF. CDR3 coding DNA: TGTGCCAGCAGTCCCGGACAGGGGGTGCCCACCCAGTACTTC.

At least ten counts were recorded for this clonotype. CDR3 DNA sequence: TGTGCAGGAGGGGGGGATCAAGAGACCCAGTACTTC. Protein: CAGGGDQETQYF. V usage is TRBV2 and J usage is TRBJ2-5, with a weak D call TRBD2 (7 bases). The CDR3 is 12 residues long. In germline, CDR1 is SNHLY, CDR2 FYNNEI.

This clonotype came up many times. Written as DNA, the CDR3 is TGTGCCAGCAGACTTCTGGTCGCCTCCTACGAGCAGTACTTC. The encoded protein is CASRLLVASYEQYF. The rearrangement links TRBV6-1 to TRBJ2-7; D unresolved. CDR3 size: 14 residues. Deletions cut 6 bases from V and 0 bases from J, with 12 bases between. CDR1 and CDR2 from the germline V gene are MNHNS and SASEGT.

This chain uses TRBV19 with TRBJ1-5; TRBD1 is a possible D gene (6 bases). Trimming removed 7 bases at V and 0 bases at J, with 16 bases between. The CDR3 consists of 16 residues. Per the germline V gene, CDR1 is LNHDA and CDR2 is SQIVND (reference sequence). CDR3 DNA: TGTGCCAGTATAATGGACAGTAAATATAGCAATCAGCCCCAGCATTTT. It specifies CASIMDSKYSNQPQHF.

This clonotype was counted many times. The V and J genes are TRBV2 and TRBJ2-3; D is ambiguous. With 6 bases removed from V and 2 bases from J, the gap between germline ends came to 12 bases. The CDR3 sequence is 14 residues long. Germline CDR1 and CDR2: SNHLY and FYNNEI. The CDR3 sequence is CASRLTRNTDTQYF. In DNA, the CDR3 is TGTGCCAGCAGACTTACACGGAACACAGATACGCAGTATTTT.

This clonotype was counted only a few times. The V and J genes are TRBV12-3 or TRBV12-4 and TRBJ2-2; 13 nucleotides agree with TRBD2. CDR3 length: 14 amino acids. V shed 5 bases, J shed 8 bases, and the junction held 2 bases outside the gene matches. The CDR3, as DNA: TGTGCCAGCAGTCCGGGACTAGCGGGAGGGGAGCTGTTTTTT. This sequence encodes CASSPGLAGGELFF.

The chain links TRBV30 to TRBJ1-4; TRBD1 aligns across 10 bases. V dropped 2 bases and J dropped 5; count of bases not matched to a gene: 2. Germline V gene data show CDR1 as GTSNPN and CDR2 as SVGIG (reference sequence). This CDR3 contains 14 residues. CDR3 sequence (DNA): TGTGCCTGGAGTCGGACAGGGGGAAATGAAAAACTGTTTTTT. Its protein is CAWSRTGGNEKLFF.